The 13 T cell receptor beta chains listed next were all sequenced from one sample in a study of high-grade serous ovarian cancer treatment subgroups (dated by TCRdb to the early 2020s). Collection of tumor samples took place before definitive surgery or chemotherapy. Libraries were made using the immunoSEQ multiplex PCR assay. This is the immuneACCESS table as TCRdb keeps it, with only in-frame sequences that have V and J called. A part of the clones is gone; compared with another copy, unresolved V genes explain less than half, and the rest is unexplained. The sample yields about 7,700 clones; approximately 78% were counted once. Approximately 6% of the sample is taken by the ten largest. The sample comprised tumor tissue. The receptors were gathered from a human donor with high-grade serous ovarian cancer.

The J gene is TRBJ2-7, the V gene TRBV19, with D maybe TRBD2 (6 bases). The length of the CDR3 is 13 residues. Trimming removed 7 bases from V and 0 bases from J, with 10 bases in between. Germline assignment: CDR1 LNHDA and CDR2 SQIVND (reference sequence). CDR3 in amino acids: CASIGGNSYEQYF. CDR3 sequence (DNA): TGTGCCAGTATTGGGGGGAACTCCTACGAGCAGTACTTC. The full variable domain, its missing parts supplied by reference TRBV19 and TRBJ2-7, is DGGITQSPKYLFRKEGQNVTLSCEQNLNHDAMYWYRQDPGQGLRLIYYSQIVNDFQKGDIAEGYSVSREKKESFPLTVTSAQKNPTAFYLCASIGGNSYEQYFGPGTRLTVT.

J is TRBJ2-7 and V is TRBV5-1, with a weak D call TRBD1 (5 bases). The germline V and J ends were trimmed by 5 bases and 6 bases, with 9 bases remaining between them. The CDR3 length is 11 residues. Germline CDR1 reads SGHRS; CDR2 reads YFSETQ. The CDR3 sequence is CASSPGLEQYF. The CDR3 DNA reads as TGCGCCAGCAGTCCAGGGCTCGAGCAGTACTTC.

The chain combines TRBV25-1 with TRBJ2-2, with D uncertain. The CDR3 has 13 amino acids. Germline assignment: CDR1 MGHDK and CDR2 SYGVNS. V was clipped by 6 bases and J by 3 bases, with 8 bases between them. Written as DNA, the CDR3 is TGTGCCAGCAGAAGGGCAGACACCGGGGAGCTGTTTTTT. Translating it yields CASRRADTGELFF.

The chain couples TRBV27 to TRBJ2-5, with 10 bases lining up with TRBD1. Germline assignment: CDR1 MNHEY and CDR2 SMNVEV (reference sequence). V was clipped by 5 bases and J by 5 bases; unmatched bases: 5. The CDR3 loop spans 14 amino acids. CDR3 sequence (DNA): TGTGCCAGCAGTCCCAAGGACAGGGGGGAGACCCAGTACTTC. Residues: CASSPKDRGETQYF.

Regarding this clone: The CDR3 end shows no conserved phenylalanine or tryptophan, and so a read error is likely. The limits of the CDR3 on the DNA are not certain, so only TCRdb's listed CDR3 is given. The genes are TRBV30 and TRBJ2-3; the table names TRBD2, a call not compared with the DNA. Including both end residues, the CDR3 is 12 amino acids long. CDR1 GTSNPN and CDR2 SVGIG come from the germline V gene (reference sequence). The CDR3 region is CAWSVPTSTRAP.

The J gene is TRBJ1-1, the V gene TRBV6-5; a possible D gene is TRBD1 (5 bases). The germline V gene encodes CDR1 MNHEY and CDR2 SVGAGI. This CDR3 spans 13 amino acids. V gave up 7 bases and J gave up 4 bases, with 13 bases separating them. This CDR3 is CASTHRRGTEAFF. The CDR3 DNA reads as TGTGCCAGCACCCACCGGAGGGGCACTGAAGCTTTCTTT.

The chain is built from TRBV5-1 and TRBJ1-5; perhaps TRBD1 as D (5 bases). The CDR3 loop spans 15 amino acids. From germline, CDR1 is SGHRS and CDR2 YFSETQ. V lost 2 bases and J lost 0, with 9 bases in between. The CDR3 sequence is CASSLEGNSNQPQHF. CDR3 DNA sequence: TGCGCCAGCAGCTTAGAGGGGAATAGCAATCAGCCCCAGCATTTT.

The table lists this clone with a few counts. The chain couples TRBV5-1 to TRBJ2-2; D remains ambiguous. The V gene lost 1 base and the J gene lost 4 bases, with 11 bases spanning the gap. The CDR3 sequence is 15 residues long. Per the germline V gene, CDR1 is SGHRS and CDR2 is YFSETQ. CDR3 nucleotides: TGCGCCAGCAGCTTGTTAGAACAGAGCACCGGGGAGCTGTTTTTT. This sequence encodes CASSLLEQSTGELFF.

The chain employs TRBV11-3 and TRBJ2-7; maybe TRBD2 (5 bases). The V gene lost 5 bases and the J gene lost 2 bases, with 19 bases spanning the gap. Looked up from germline, CDR1 is SGHNT and CDR2 is YENEEA. The CDR3 is made up of 16 amino acids. The CDR3 loop is CASSDLALELPYEQYF. DNA of the CDR3: TGTGCCAGCAGCGACCTAGCCCTCGAGTTGCCCTACGAGCAGTACTTC.

This clone was counted a few times. The rearrangement uses TRBV7-6 and TRBJ2-2, with D perhaps matching TRBD1 (6 bases). This CDR3 is built from 15 residues. Germline V gene data show CDR1 as SGHVS and CDR2 as FNYEAQ. With 3 bases removed from V and 5 bases from J, the gap between germline ends came to 13 bases. CDR3 DNA: TGTGCCAGCAGCTTTACAGGGTTAGGAACCGGGGAGCTGTTTTTT. Protein: CASSFTGLGTGELFF. Filled out from reference TRBV7-6 and TRBJ2-2, the complete variable domain reads GAGVSQSPRYKVTKRGQDVALRCDPISGHVSLYWYRQALGQGPEFLTYFNYEAQQDKSGLPNDRFSAERPEGSISTLTIQRTEQRDSAMYRCASSFTGLGTGELFFGEGSRLTVL.

The genes are TRBV7-2 and TRBJ2-2, with D perhaps matching TRBD1 (6 bases). Per the germline V gene, CDR1 is SGHTA and CDR2 is FQGNSA. Trimming left V 5 bases short and J 7 bases short, with 20 bases between. CDR3 length: 16 amino acids. This chain's CDR3 is CASSMGQLPISGELFF. The CDR3 bases are TGTGCCAGCAGCATGGGACAACTCCCCATAAGCGGGGAGCTGTTTTTT.

The V and J genes are TRBV6-1 and TRBJ2-7; D remains unclear. This CDR3 region has 12 residues. The V and J ends lost 2 bases and 5 bases respectively, with 7 bases between them. Looked up from germline, CDR1 is MNHNS and CDR2 is SASEGT. The CDR3 protein is CASSESGHEQYF. The CDR3, as DNA: TGTGCCAGCAGTGAAAGTGGCCACGAGCAGTACTTC.

The chain links TRBV5-4 to TRBJ2-7; D not resolved. V was trimmed by 4 bases and J by 4 bases, leaving 15 bases between them. The length of the CDR3 is 14 residues. The germline gives CDR1 SGHNT, CDR2 YYREEE (reference sequence). The chain's CDR3 is CASSQSRFLYEQYF. CDR3 bases: TGTGCCAGCAGCCAAAGTCGATTTTTATACGAGCAGTACTTC. The variable domain in full, with the rest retrieved from reference TRBV5-4 and TRBJ2-7, is ETGVTQSPTHLIKTRGQQVTLRCSSQSGHNTVSWYQQALGQGPQFIFQYYREEENGRGNFPPRFSGLQFPNYSSELNVNALELDDSALYLCASSQSRFLYEQYFGPGTRLTVT.